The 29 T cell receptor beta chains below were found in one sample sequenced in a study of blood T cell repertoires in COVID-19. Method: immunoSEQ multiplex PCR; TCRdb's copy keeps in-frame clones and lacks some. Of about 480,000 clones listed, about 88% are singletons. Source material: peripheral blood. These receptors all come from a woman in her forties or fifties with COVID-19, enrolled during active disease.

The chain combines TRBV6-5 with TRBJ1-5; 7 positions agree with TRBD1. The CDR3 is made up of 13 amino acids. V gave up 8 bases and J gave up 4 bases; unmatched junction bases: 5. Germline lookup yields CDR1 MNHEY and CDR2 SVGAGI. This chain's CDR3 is CASGTGENQPQHF. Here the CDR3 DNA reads TGTGCCAGCGGAACAGGGGAGAATCAGCCCCAGCATTTT.

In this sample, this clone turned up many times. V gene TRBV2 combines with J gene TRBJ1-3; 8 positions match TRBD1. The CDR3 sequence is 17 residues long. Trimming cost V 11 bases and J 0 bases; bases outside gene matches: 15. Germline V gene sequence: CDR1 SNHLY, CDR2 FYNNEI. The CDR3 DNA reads TGTGCCCGCTCCAGGGGACAGGCAAGTTCCTCTGGAAACACCATATATTTT. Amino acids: CARSRGQASSSGNTIYF.

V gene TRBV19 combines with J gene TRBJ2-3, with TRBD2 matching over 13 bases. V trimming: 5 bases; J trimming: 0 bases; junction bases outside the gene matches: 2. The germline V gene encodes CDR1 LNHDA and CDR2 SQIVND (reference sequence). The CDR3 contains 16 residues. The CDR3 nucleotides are TGTGCCAGTAGTCTGACTAGCGGGGGGAGCACAGATACGCAGTATTTT. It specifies CASSLTSGGSTDTQYF.

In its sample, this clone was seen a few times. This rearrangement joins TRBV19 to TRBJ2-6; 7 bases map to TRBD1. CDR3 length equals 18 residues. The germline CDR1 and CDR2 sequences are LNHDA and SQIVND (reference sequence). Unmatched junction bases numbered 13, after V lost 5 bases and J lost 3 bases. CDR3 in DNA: TGTGCCAGTAGTTCCCTCTCGACAGGGTTGGGTGGGGCCAACGTCCTGACTTTC. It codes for CASSSLSTGLGGANVLTF.

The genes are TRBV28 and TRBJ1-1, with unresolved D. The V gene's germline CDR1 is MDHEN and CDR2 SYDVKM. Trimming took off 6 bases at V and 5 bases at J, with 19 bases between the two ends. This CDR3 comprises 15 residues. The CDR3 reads CASSPGGPSETEAFF. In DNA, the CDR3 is TGTGCCAGCAGCCCTGGAGGACCTTCGGAGACTGAAGCTTTCTTT.

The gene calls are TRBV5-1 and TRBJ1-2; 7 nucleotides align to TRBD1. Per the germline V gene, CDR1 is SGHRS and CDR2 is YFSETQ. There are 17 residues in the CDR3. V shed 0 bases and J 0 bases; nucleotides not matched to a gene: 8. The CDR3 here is CASSLGPGGAANYGYTF. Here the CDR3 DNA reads TGCGCCAGCAGCTTGGGTCCAGGGGGTGCCGCTAACTATGGCTACACCTTC.

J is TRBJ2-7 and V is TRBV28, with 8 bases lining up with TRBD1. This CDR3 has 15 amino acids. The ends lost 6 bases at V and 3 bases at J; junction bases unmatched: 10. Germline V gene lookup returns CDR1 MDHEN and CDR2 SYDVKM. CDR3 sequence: CASRRTRTGIYEQYF. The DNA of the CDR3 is TGTGCCAGCAGGAGGACTCGGACAGGGATCTACGAGCAGTACTTC. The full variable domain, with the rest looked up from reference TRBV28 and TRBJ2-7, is DVKVTQSSRYLVKRTGEKVFLECVQDMDHENMFWYRQDPGLGLRLIYFSYDVKMKEKGDIPEGYSVSREKKERFSLILESASTNQTSMYLCASRRTRTGIYEQYFGPGTRLTVT.

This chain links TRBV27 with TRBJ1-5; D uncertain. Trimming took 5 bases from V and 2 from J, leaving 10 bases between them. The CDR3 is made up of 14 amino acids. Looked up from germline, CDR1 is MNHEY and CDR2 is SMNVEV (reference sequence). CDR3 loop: CASSPGVGNQPQHF. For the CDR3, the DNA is TGTGCCAGCAGTCCAGGCGTGGGCAATCAGCCCCAGCATTTT.

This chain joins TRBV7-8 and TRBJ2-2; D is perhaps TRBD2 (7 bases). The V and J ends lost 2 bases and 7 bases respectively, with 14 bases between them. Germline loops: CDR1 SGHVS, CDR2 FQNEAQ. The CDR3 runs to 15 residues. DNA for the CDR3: TGTGCCAGCAGCTTAAGTGCGGGGGCAATCGGGGAGCTGTTTTTT. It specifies CASSLSAGAIGELFF.

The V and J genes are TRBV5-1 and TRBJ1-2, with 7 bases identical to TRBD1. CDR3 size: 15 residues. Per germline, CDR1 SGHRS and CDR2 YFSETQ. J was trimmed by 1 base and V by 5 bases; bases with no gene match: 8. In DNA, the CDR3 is TGCGCCAGCAGACTGGGGACAGCCCTTAACTATGGCTACACCTTC. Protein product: CASRLGTALNYGYTF. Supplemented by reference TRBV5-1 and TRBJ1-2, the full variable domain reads KAGVTQTPRYLIKTRGQQVTLSCSPISGHRSVSWYQQTPGQGLQFLFEYFSETQRNKGNFPGRFSGRQFSNSRSEMNVSTLELGDSALYLCASRLGTALNYGYTFGSGTRLTVV.

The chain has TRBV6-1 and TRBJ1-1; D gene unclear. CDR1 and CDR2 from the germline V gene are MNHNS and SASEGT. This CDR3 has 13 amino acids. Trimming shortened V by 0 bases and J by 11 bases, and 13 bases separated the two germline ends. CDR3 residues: CASSEAEDFGAFF. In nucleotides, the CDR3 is TGTGCCAGCAGTGAAGCAGAGGACTTCGGGGCTTTCTTT.

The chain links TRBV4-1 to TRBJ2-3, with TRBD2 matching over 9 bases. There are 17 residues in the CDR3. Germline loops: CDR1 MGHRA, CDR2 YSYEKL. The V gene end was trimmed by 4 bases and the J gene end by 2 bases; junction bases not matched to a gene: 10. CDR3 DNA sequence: TGCGCCAGCAGCCCCGCGGGGGGGGCGCGTATCACAGATACGCAGTATTTT. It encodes CASSPAGGARITDTQYF.

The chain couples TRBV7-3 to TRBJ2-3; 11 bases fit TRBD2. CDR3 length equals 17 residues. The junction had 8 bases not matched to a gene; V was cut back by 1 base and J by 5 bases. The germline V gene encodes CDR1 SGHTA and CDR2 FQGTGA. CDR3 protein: CASSLIAGGLEGDTQYF. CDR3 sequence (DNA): TGTGCCAGCAGCTTAATAGCGGGGGGGCTCGAAGGAGATACGCAGTATTTT.

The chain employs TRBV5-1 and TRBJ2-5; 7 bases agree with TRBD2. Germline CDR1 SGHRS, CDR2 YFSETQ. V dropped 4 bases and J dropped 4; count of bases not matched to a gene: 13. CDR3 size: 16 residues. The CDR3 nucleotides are TGCGCCAGCAGCGGGAGGGACCGTGGAATGGGAGAGACCCAGTACTTC. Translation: CASSGRDRGMGETQYF.

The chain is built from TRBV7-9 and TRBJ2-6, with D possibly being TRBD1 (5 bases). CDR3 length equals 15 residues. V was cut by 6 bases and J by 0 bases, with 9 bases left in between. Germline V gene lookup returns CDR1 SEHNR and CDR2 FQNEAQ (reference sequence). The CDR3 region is CASSSGFSGANVLTF. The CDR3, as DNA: TGTGCCAGCAGTTCAGGGTTCTCTGGGGCCAACGTCCTGACTTTC.

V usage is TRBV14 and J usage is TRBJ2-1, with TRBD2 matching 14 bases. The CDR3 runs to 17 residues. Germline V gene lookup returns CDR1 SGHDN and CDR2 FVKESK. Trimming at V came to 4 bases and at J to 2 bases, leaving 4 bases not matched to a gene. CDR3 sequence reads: CASSRRLAGGPYNEQFF. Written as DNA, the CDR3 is TGTGCCAGCAGCCGTCGACTAGCGGGGGGGCCCTACAATGAGCAGTTCTTC.

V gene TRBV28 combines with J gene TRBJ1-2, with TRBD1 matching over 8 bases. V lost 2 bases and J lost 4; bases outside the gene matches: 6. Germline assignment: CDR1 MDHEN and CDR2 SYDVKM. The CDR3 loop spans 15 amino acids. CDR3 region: CASSLQGAIGYGYTF. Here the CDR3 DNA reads TGTGCCAGCAGTTTACAGGGGGCAATCGGCTATGGCTACACCTTC.

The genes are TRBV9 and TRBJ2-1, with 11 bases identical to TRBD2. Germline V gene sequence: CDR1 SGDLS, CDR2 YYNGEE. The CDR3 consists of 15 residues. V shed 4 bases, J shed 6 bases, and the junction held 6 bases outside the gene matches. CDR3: CASSFSGGASNEQFF. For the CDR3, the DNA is TGTGCCAGCAGCTTTAGCGGGGGGGCCTCCAATGAGCAGTTCTTC.

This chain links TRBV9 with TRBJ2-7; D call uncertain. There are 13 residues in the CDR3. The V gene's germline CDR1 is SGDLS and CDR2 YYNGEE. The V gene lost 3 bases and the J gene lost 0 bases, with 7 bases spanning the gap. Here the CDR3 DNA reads TGTGCCAGCAGCGCCCCTAGCTCCTACGAGCAGTACTTC. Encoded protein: CASSAPSSYEQYF.

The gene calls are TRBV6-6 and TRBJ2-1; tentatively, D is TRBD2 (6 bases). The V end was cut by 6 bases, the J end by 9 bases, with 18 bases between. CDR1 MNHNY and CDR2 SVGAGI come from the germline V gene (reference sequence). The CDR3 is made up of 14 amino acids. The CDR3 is CASSLADPETEQFF. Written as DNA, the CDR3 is TGTGCCAGCAGCTTAGCGGACCCCGAAACTGAGCAGTTCTTC.

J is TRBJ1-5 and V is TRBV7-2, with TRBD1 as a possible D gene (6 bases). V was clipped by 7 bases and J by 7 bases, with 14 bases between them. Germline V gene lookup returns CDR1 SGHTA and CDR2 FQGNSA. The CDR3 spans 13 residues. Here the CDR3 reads CASTVQGYQPQHF. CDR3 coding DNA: TGTGCCAGCACCGTACAGGGATACCAGCCCCAGCATTTT.

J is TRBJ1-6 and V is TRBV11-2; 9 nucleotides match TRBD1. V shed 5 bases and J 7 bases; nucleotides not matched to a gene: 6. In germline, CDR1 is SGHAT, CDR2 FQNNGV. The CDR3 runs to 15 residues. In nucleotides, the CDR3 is TGTGCCAGCAGCCCCCAGACAGGGGGGAATTCACCCCTCCACTTT. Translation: CASSPQTGGNSPLHF. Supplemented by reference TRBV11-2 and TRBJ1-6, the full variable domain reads EAGVAQSPRYKIIEKRQSVAFWCNPISGHATLYWYQQILGQGPKLLIQFQNNGVVDDSQLPKDRFSAERLKGVDSTLKIQPAKLEDSAVYLCASSPQTGGNSPLHFGNGTRLTVT.

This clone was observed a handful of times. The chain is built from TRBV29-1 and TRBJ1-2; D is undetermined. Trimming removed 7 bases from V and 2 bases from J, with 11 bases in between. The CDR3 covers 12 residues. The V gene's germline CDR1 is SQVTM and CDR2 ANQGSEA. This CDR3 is CSALAVNYGYTF. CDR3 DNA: TGCAGCGCCCTTGCAGTGAACTATGGCTACACCTTC.

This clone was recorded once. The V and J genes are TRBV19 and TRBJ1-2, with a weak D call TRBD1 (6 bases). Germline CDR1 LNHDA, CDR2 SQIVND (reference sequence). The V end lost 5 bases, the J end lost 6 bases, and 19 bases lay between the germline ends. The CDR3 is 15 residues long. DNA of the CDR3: TGTGCCAGTAGTCCGCCGGGACAACCCAGAGATGGCTACACCTTC. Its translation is CASSPPGQPRDGYTF.

The CDR3 bases are TGTGCCAGCAGGACGAACAGGGGCGATGAGCAGTTCTTC. This sequence encodes CASRTNRGDEQFF. The V call is TRBV6-5, the J call TRBJ2-1; TRBD1 aligns across 7 bases. With V trimmed by 6 bases and J by 8 bases, 7 bases remained unmatched. The germline V gene has CDR1 MNHEY and CDR2 SVGAGI. This CDR3 spans 13 amino acids.

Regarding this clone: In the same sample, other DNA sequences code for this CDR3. CDR3 nucleotides: TGTGCCAGCAGCCGCGACAGTAACTATGGCTACACCTTC. This translates into CASSRDSNYGYTF. The V gene is TRBV7-8, the J gene TRBJ1-2; maybe TRBD1 (5 bases). CDR1 and CDR2 (germline): SGHVS, FQNEAQ. CDR3 size: 13 residues. Trimming cost V 5 bases and J 1 base, with 8 bases left between them.

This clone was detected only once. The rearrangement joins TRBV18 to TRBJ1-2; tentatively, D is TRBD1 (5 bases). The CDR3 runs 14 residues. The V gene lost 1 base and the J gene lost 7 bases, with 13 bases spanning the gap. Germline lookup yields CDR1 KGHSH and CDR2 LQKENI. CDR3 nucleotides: TGTGCCAGCTCACCACTCGGCGGGGACTCTGGCTACACCTTC. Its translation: CASSPLGGDSGYTF.

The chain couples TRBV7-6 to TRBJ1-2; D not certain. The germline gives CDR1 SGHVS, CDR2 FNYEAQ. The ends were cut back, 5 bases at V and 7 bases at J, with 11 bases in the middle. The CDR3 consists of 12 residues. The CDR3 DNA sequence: TGTGCCAGCAGCGCCGCAAGCGGTGGCTACACCTTC. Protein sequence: CASSAASGGYTF.

DNA for the CDR3: TGTGCCAGCAGCTTAGAGGGGGGACTGGTCTCCTACAATGAGCAGTTCTTC. This encodes CASSLEGGLVSYNEQFF. The V call is TRBV11-2, the J call TRBJ2-1; D may be TRBD2 (6 bases). Deletions cut 0 bases from V and 0 bases from J, with 12 bases between. The CDR3 spans 17 residues. Germline V gene data show CDR1 as SGHAT and CDR2 as FQNNGV.